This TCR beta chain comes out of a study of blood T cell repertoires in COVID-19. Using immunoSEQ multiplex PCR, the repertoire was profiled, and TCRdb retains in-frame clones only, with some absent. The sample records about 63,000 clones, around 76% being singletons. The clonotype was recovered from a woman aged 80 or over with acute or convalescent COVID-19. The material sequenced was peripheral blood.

The CDR3 protein is CASGFRQERQYF. CDR3 DNA: TGTGCTAGTGGTTTTCGACAGGAACGGCAGTACTTC. The genes are TRBV12-5 and TRBJ2-7, with D perhaps TRBD1 (6 bases). The CDR3 extends over 12 amino acids. Per germline, CDR1 LGHNT and CDR2 FRNRAP. V was clipped by 3 bases and J by 9 bases, with 12 bases between them. The whole variable domain, remainder taken from reference TRBV12-5 and TRBJ2-7, is DARVTQTPRHKVTEMGQEVTMRCQPILGHNTVFWYRQTMMQGLELLAYFRNRAPLDDSGMPKDRFSAEMPDATLATLKIQPSEPRDSAVYFCASGFRQERQYFGPGTRLTVT.